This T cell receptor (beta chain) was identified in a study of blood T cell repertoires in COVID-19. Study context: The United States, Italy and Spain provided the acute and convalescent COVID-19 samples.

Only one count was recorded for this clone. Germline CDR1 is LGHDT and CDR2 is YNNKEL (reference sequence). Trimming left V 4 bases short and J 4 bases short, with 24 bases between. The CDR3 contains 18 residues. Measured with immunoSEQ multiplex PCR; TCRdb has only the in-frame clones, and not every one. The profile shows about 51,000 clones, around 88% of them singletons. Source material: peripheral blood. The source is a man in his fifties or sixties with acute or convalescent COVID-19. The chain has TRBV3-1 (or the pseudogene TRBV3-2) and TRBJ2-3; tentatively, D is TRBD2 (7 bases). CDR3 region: CASSRKPVPRGRADTQYF. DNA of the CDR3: TGTGCCAGCAGCCGCAAACCCGTGCCGCGGGGGCGTGCAGATACGCAGTATTTT.